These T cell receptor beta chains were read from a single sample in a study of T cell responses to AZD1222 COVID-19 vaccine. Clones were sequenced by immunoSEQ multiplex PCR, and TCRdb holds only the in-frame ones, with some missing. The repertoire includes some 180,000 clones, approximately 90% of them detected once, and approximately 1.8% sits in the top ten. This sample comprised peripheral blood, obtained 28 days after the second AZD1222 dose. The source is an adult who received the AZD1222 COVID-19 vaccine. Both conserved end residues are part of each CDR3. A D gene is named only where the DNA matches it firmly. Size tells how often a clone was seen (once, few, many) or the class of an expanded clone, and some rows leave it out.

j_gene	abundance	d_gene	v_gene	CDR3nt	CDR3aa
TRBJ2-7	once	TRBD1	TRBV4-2	TGTGCCAGCAGCCAAGATATCAGGGGGTACGAGCAGTACTTC	CASSQDIRGYEQYF
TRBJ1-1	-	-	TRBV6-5	TGTGCCAGCATAGAAAACACTGAAGCTTTCTTT	CASIENTEAFF
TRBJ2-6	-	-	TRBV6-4	TGTGCCAGCGGGGCCGGGGGCTCTGGGGCCAACGTCCTGACTTTC	CASGAGGSGANVLTF
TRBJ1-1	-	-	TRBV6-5	TGTGCCAGCAGTTCCGCGGGACGGCGGGACACTGAAGCTTTCTTT	CASSSAGRRDTEAFF
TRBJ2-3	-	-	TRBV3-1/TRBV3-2	TGTGCCAGCAGCCCTTACCGGGACACAGATACGCAGTATTTT	CASSPYRDTDTQYF
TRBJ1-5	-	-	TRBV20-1	TGCAGTGCTAGTTTGGGGGGCGGAGGTCAGCCCCAGCATTTT	CSASLGGGGQPQHF
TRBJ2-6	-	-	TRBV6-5	TGTGCCAGCAGTACTCCTGGGGCCAACGTCCTGACTTTC	CASSTPGANVLTF
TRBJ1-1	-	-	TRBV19	TGTGCCAGTAAATATTCCGGCATTGGCACTGAAGCTTTCTTT	CASKYSGIGTEAFF
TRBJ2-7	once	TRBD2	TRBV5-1	TGCGCCAGCAGCTTAAGCGGGAGGGCCCTTGACGAGCAGTACTTC	CASSLSGRALDEQYF
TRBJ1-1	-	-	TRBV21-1	TGTGCCAGCAGCAAAGGTGTCAGGGACAACACTGAAGCTTTCTTT	CASSKGVRDNTEAFF
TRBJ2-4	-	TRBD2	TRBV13	TGTGCCAGCAGCTCCATTAGCGGGGTAGCCAAAAACATTCAGTACTTC	CASSSISGVAKNIQYF
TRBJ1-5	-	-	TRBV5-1	TGCGCCAGCAGCCAACAAATAAATCAGCCCCAGCATTTT	CASSQQINQPQHF
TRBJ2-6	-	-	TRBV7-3	TGTGCCAGCAGCTTAACGACAGGTCCCCTCTCTGGGGCCAACGTCCTGACTTTC	CASSLTTGPLSGANVLTF
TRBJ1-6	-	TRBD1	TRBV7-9	TGTGCCAGCAGCCAGGGGGACATCCGATCACCCCTCCACTTT	CASSQGDIRSPLHF
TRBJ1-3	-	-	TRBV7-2	TGTGCCAGCAGCTCCCAGGTCTCTGGAAACACCATATATTTT	CASSSQVSGNTIYF
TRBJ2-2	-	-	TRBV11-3	TGTGCCAGCAGCCCCCGACGGGGAACTACCGGGGAGCTGTTTTTT	CASSPRRGTTGELFF
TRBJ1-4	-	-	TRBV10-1	TGCGCCAGCAGCCCCTCGGGGGATGAAAAACTGTTTTTT	CASSPSGDEKLFF
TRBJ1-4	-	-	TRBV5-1	TGCGCCAGCAGCCCGGACGAGGGGATTGAAAAACTGTTTTTT	CASSPDEGIEKLFF
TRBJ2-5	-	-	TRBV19	TGTGCCAGTAGTATAGGAGGGGCCCAGTACTTC	CASSIGGAQYF
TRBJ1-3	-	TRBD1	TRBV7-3	TGTGCCAGCAGCCCCGGACAGGGGTTTTCTGGAAACACCATATATTTT	CASSPGQGFSGNTIYF
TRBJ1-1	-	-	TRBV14	TGTGCCAGCAGCCAGGACCAGGGTGACGGGACTGAAGCTTTCTTT	CASSQDQGDGTEAFF
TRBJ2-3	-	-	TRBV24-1	TGTGCCACCAGTGACCGAGGGCAGGGTAGTGATACGCAGTATTTT	CATSDRGQGSDTQYF
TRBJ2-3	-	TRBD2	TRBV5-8	TGTGCCAGCAGCTTGGGCATGACTAGCGTGCCGGTAGATACGCAGTATTTT	CASSLGMTSVPVDTQYF
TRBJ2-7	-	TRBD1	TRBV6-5	TGTGCCAGCAGAGCTGACAGGGCTTCATACGAGCAGTACTTC	CASRADRASYEQYF
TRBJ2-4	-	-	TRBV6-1	TGTGCCAGCAGTGAAACGGTGAGCAGCCTACTAGCCAAAAACATTCAGTACTTC	CASSETVSSLLAKNIQYF
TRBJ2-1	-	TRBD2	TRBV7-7	TGTGCTAGCAGCTTAGCTAGCGGGACCCCAGACAATGAGCAGTTCTTC	CASSLASGTPDNEQFF
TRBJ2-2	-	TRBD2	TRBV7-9	TGTGCCAGCAGGAAGCCTAGCGGAAACACCGGGGAGCTGTTTTTT	CASRKPSGNTGELFF
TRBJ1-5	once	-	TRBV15	TGTGCCTCAGGTGGGGGGGCGCGACAGCCCCAGCATTTT	CASGGGARQPQHF
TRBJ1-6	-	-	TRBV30	TGTGCCTGGAGTGTCGGCCCCCCCGGGGGGACCCTCCACTTT	CAWSVGPPGGTLHF
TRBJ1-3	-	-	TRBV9	TGTGCCAGCAGCGTAGCGGTAGGCGGAAACACCATATATTTT	CASSVAVGGNTIYF
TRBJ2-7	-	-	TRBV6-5	TGTGCCAGCAGCAAGGACGGGCCCTACGAGCAGTACTTC	CASSKDGPYEQYF
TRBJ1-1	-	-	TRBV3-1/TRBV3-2	TGTGCCAGCAGCCAAGTTCGCGGCAGGGGCTCCCCGGCTTTCTTT	CASSQVRGRGSPAFF
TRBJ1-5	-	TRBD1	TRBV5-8	TGTGCCAGCAGCTTGGAAGGGGGACAGAGCAATCAGCCCCAGCATTTT	CASSLEGGQSNQPQHF